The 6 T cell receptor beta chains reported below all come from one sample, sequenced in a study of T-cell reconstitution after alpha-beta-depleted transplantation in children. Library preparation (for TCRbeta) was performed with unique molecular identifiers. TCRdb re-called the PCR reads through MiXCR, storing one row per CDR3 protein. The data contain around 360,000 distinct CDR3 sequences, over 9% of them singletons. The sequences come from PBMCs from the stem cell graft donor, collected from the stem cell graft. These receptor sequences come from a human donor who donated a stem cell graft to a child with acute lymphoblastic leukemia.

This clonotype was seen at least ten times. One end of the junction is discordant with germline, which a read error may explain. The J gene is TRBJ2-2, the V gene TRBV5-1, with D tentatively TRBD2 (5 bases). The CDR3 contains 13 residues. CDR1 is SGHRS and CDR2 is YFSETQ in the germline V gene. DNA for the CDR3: TGTGCCAGCAGCTTGGGAGTTGCCGGGGAGCTGTTTTTT. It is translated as CASSLGVAGELFF.

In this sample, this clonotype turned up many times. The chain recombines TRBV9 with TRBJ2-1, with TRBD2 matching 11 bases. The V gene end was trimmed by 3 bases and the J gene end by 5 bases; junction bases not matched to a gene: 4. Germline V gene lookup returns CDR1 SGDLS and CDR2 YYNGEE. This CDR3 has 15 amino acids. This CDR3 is CASSAGLAANNEQFF. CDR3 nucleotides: TGTGCCAGCAGCGCGGGACTAGCGGCAAACAATGAGCAGTTCTTC.

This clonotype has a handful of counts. CDR3 protein: CASRWGLAGAGDTQYF. CDR3 DNA: TGTGCCAGCAGATGGGGACTAGCGGGAGCTGGAGATACGCAGTATTTT. This chain links TRBV6-2 or TRBV6-3 with TRBJ2-3; TRBD2 matches at 14 bases. V shed 6 bases and J 5 bases; nucleotides not matched to a gene: 7. In germline, CDR1 is MNHEY, CDR2 SVGEGT. CDR3 length equals 16 residues.

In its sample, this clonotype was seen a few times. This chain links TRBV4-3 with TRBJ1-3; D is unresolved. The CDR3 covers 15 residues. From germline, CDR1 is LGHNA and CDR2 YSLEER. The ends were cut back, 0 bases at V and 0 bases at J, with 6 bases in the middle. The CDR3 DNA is TGCGCCAGCAGCCAAGACAGTGCCTCTGGAAACACCATATATTTT. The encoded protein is CASSQDSASGNTIYF.

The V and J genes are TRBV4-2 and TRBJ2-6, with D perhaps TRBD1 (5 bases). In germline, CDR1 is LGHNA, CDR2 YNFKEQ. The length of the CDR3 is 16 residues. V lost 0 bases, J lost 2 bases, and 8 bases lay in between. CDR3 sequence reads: CASSQDGRAGANVLTF. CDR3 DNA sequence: TGTGCCAGCAGCCAAGATGGCAGGGCTGGGGCCAACGTCCTGACTTTC.

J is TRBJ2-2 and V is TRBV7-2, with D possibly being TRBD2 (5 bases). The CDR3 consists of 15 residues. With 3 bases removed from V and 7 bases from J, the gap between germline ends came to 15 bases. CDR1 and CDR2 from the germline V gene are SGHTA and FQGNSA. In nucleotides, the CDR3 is TGTGCCAGCAGCTTGAATTGGGGAGCGAGCGGGGAGCTGTTTTTT. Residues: CASSLNWGASGELFF.